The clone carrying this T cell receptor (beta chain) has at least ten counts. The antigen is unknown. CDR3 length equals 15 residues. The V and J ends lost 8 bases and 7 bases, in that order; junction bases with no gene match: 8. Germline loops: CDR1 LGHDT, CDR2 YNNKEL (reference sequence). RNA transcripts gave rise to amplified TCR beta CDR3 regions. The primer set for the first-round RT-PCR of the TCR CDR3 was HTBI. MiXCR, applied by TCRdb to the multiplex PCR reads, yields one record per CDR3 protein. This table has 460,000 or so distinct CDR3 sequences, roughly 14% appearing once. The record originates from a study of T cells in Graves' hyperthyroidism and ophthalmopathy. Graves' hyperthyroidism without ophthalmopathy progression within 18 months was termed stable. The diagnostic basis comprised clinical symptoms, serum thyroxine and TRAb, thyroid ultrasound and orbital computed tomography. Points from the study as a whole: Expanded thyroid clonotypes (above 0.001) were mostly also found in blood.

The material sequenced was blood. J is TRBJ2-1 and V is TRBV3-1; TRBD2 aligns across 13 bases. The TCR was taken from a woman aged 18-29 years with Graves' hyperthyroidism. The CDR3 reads CASGGLAGVTNEQFF. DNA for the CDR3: TGTGCCAGCGGTGGACTAGCGGGAGTGACGAATGAGCAGTTCTTC.